This TCR beta chain was recorded in a study of cytomegalovirus exposure and HLA in healthy donors. Study observations and caveats: In a later analysis, V- and J-gene trimming of beta chains associated with a DCLRE1C missense variant, replicated independently. Most CMV-associated TCR beta chains appeared HLA-restricted in a later analysis. Relative to equally common others, HLA-associated TCR beta chains showed greater clonal expansion in a later analysis. The study designated 150 or so TCR beta chains cytomegalovirus-associated.

The PCR had 60 Vbeta and 13 Jbeta primers. Measured with immunoSEQ multiplex PCR; TCRdb has only the in-frame clones, and not every one. The table has 100,000 to 150,000 clones, about two thirds seen once. This clone was recorded once. Its target is unknown. The length of the CDR3 is 16 residues. Per germline, CDR1 ENHRY and CDR2 SYGVKD. J was trimmed by 4 bases and V by 2 bases; bases with no gene match: 8. This chain uses TRBV10-3 with TRBJ2-7, with TRBD2 matching over 10 bases. The TCR sequence derives from a man aged 25-45 years in good health and CMV-seronegative. Source material: PBMCs. The CDR3 region is CAISETSGEQYYEQYF. The CDR3 region has the DNA TGTGCCATCAGTGAGACTAGCGGGGAACAATATTACGAGCAGTACTTC.